This is a list of T cell receptor beta chains from one sample in a study of blood T cell repertoires in COVID-19. Sequenced by immunoSEQ multiplex PCR; TCRdb stores in-frame clones only, minus some. The table records tens of thousands of clones, about 82% of them present only once. The sample was peripheral blood. These receptors all come from a man over 45 with active COVID-19. The CDR3 runs from the conserved cysteine through the conserved F or W. The order of the fields is clone size, J gene, V gene, D gene, CDR3 DNA, CDR3 protein. A D gene is named only where the DNA matches it firmly. Part of the rows lack a size; the others show once, few, many or a class for expanded clones.

clone size: -
J gene: TRBJ2-7
V gene: TRBV23-1
D gene: TRBD2
CDR3 DNA: TGCGCCAGCAGTGGGGGGGATACCTACGAGCAGTACTTC
CDR3 protein: CASSGGDTYEQYF

clone size: once
J gene: TRBJ2-3
V gene: TRBV4-1
D gene: -
CDR3 DNA: TGCGCCAGCAGCCAAGACCCGACGGCCAGGGATACGCAGTATTTT
CDR3 protein: CASSQDPTARDTQYF

clone size: once
J gene: TRBJ1-3
V gene: TRBV7-8
D gene: TRBD1
CDR3 DNA: TGTGCCAGCAGCTCGCCGGGACAGGGTGGGAACACCATATATTTT
CDR3 protein: CASSSPGQGGNTIYF

clone size: -
J gene: TRBJ1-6
V gene: TRBV5-1
D gene: -
CDR3 DNA: TGCGCCAGCAGCTTGGGGGCCACCTATAATTCACCCCTCCACTTT
CDR3 protein: CASSLGATYNSPLHF

clone size: -
J gene: TRBJ2-1
V gene: TRBV12-3/TRBV12-4
D gene: TRBD1
CDR3 DNA: TGTGCCAGCAGTTTTACAGGGGTTGAGCAGTTCTTC
CDR3 protein: CASSFTGVEQFF

clone size: -
J gene: TRBJ1-6
V gene: TRBV27
D gene: -
CDR3 DNA: TGTGCCAGCAGTTTAGGGCAGAGAAATTCACCCCTCCACTTT
CDR3 protein: CASSLGQRNSPLHF

clone size: -
J gene: TRBJ1-1
V gene: TRBV30
D gene: TRBD1
CDR3 DNA: TGTGCCTGGAGGCTAACAGGGGGGAACACTGAAGCTTTCTTT
CDR3 protein: CAWRLTGGNTEAFF

clone size: few
J gene: TRBJ1-1
V gene: TRBV11-2
D gene: -
CDR3 DNA: TGTGCCAGCAGCTTAACAGTAATGAACACTGAAGCTTTCTTT
CDR3 protein: CASSLTVMNTEAFF

clone size: -
J gene: TRBJ2-5
V gene: TRBV7-9
D gene: TRBD2
CDR3 DNA: TGTGCCAGCAGCTGGACTAGCGGCCAAGAGACCCAGTACTTC
CDR3 protein: CASSWTSGQETQYF

clone size: few
J gene: TRBJ1-2
V gene: TRBV2
D gene: TRBD1
CDR3 DNA: TGTGCCAGCTCGTCAGGGGGCTTCTATGGCTACACCTTC
CDR3 protein: CASSSGGFYGYTF

clone size: once
J gene: TRBJ2-3
V gene: TRBV15
D gene: -
CDR3 DNA: TGTGCCACCAGCCGAATGATGAACGGACACACAGATACGCAGTATTTT
CDR3 protein: CATSRMMNGHTDTQYF

clone size: -
J gene: TRBJ2-3
V gene: TRBV9
D gene: -
CDR3 DNA: TGTGCCAGCTCCGTGGGGGGGGCGGCAGATACGCAGTATTTT
CDR3 protein: CASSVGGAADTQYF

clone size: -
J gene: TRBJ2-1
V gene: TRBV6-5
D gene: -
CDR3 DNA: TGTGCCAGCACCCTAGACGCCGGGGTGGGTAATGAGCAGTTCTTC
CDR3 protein: CASTLDAGVGNEQFF

clone size: -
J gene: TRBJ2-3
V gene: TRBV25-1
D gene: TRBD1
CDR3 DNA: TGTGCCACCGCCGGGACAGGGCGCACAGATACGCAGTATTTT
CDR3 protein: CATAGTGRTDTQYF

clone size: -
J gene: TRBJ2-5
V gene: TRBV12-5
D gene: TRBD2
CDR3 DNA: TGTGCTAGTGGTCGTTCGGACGCGGGGGGACGAGAGACCCAGTACTTC
CDR3 protein: CASGRSDAGGRETQYF

clone size: -
J gene: TRBJ2-5
V gene: TRBV7-9
D gene: -
CDR3 DNA: TGTGCCAGCAGCCCGGGTCCCCTGTACCAAGAGACCCAGTACTTC
CDR3 protein: CASSPGPLYQETQYF

clone size: -
J gene: TRBJ2-5
V gene: TRBV12-3/TRBV12-4
D gene: -
CDR3 DNA: TGTGCCAGCAGTTTCGTGTTTGAGACCCAGTACTTC
CDR3 protein: CASSFVFETQYF

clone size: -
J gene: TRBJ1-1
V gene: TRBV7-8
D gene: -
CDR3 DNA: TGTGCCAGCAGCCCCTGGAGGCTGTCAAAGAACACTGAAGCTTTCTTT
CDR3 protein: CASSPWRLSKNTEAFF

clone size: -
J gene: TRBJ2-3
V gene: TRBV7-9
D gene: -
CDR3 DNA: TGTGCCAGCAGCCCCGAGATCTCTAGCACAGATACGCAGTATTTT
CDR3 protein: CASSPEISSTDTQYF

clone size: -
J gene: TRBJ1-2
V gene: TRBV7-2
D gene: -
CDR3 DNA: TGTGCCAGCAGCTTATGGGTGGAGGGCTATGGCTACACCTTC
CDR3 protein: CASSLWVEGYGYTF

clone size: -
J gene: TRBJ2-1
V gene: TRBV19
D gene: TRBD2
CDR3 DNA: TGTGCCAGTAGTCCTTGGACTAGCGAGAGCTCCTACAATGAGCAGTTCTTC
CDR3 protein: CASSPWTSESSYNEQFF

clone size: -
J gene: TRBJ2-5
V gene: TRBV24-1
D gene: TRBD2
CDR3 DNA: TGTGCCACCAGTGACCCGTCCGCGGGAGGGCCAGGAGAGACCCAGTACTTC
CDR3 protein: CATSDPSAGGPGETQYF

clone size: -
J gene: TRBJ2-5
V gene: TRBV7-2
D gene: -
CDR3 DNA: TGTGCCAGCAGCTTAGAGTTGAGAGGGTATCGGGAGACCCAGTACTTC
CDR3 protein: CASSLELRGYRETQYF

clone size: -
J gene: TRBJ1-4
V gene: TRBV5-5
D gene: -
CDR3 DNA: TGTGCCAGCAGCTTGGAGCAAATGGGGCCGGCAGGAGAAAAACTGTTTTTT
CDR3 protein: CASSLEQMGPAGEKLFF

clone size: once
J gene: TRBJ1-5
V gene: TRBV6-5
D gene: TRBD1
CDR3 DNA: TGTGCCAGCAGGGGACAGGGCGGCAATCAGCCCCAGCATTTT
CDR3 protein: CASRGQGGNQPQHF

clone size: -
J gene: TRBJ1-2
V gene: TRBV7-9
D gene: TRBD1
CDR3 DNA: TGTGCCAGCAGCGGTCAGGGGGGCCGGTATGGCTACACCTTC
CDR3 protein: CASSGQGGRYGYTF

clone size: -
J gene: TRBJ2-3
V gene: TRBV7-8
D gene: TRBD2
CDR3 DNA: TGTGCCAGCAGCTTAGCGGTGGGACTAGGCCCCCTCCATACGCAGTATTTT
CDR3 protein: CASSLAVGLGPLHTQYF

clone size: once
J gene: TRBJ1-2
V gene: TRBV7-9
D gene: -
CDR3 DNA: TGTGCCAGCAGCTTAGCGGGGGGGCCATCCCGTCGAGATGGCTACACCTTC
CDR3 protein: CASSLAGGPSRRDGYTF

clone size: -
J gene: TRBJ1-6
V gene: TRBV10-2
D gene: -
CDR3 DNA: TGCGCCAGCAGTGAATTTCAGGATTGGTCACCCCTCCACTTT
CDR3 protein: CASSEFQDWSPLHF

clone size: -
J gene: TRBJ2-3
V gene: TRBV11-3
D gene: TRBD1
CDR3 DNA: TGTGCCAGCAGCTTCGGACAGGGGGCCACAGATACGCAGTATTTT
CDR3 protein: CASSFGQGATDTQYF

clone size: -
J gene: TRBJ1-2
V gene: TRBV2
D gene: TRBD1
CDR3 DNA: TGTGCCAGCAGTGAAGTCGGACAGGGGGCCAATATTGGCGGCTACACCTTC
CDR3 protein: CASSEVGQGANIGGYTF

clone size: -
J gene: TRBJ2-5
V gene: TRBV5-1
D gene: TRBD2
CDR3 DNA: TGCGCCAGCAGCTTAGGAAGCGGGGTACAGACCCAGTACTTC
CDR3 protein: CASSLGSGVQTQYF

clone size: -
J gene: TRBJ2-1
V gene: TRBV18
D gene: TRBD2
CDR3 DNA: TGTGCCAGCTCACAAAGCGGGAGTCTTTATGAGCAGTTCTTC
CDR3 protein: CASSQSGSLYEQFF

clone size: -
J gene: TRBJ2-1
V gene: TRBV11-2
D gene: TRBD2
CDR3 DNA: TGTGCCAGCGCCGAGACTAGCGGGGCCTACAATGAGCAGTTCTTC
CDR3 protein: CASAETSGAYNEQFF

clone size: -
J gene: TRBJ1-5
V gene: TRBV18
D gene: TRBD1
CDR3 DNA: TGTGCCAGCTCAACGGGACAGGGGGCCACGTTGGGATCCCAGCATTTT
CDR3 protein: CASSTGQGATLGSQHF

clone size: once
J gene: TRBJ1-5
V gene: TRBV30
D gene: -
CDR3 DNA: TGTGCCTGGAGGTGGGAGGGGAATCAGCCCCAGCATTTT
CDR3 protein: CAWRWEGNQPQHF

clone size: -
J gene: TRBJ1-6
V gene: TRBV11-2
D gene: TRBD1
CDR3 DNA: TGTGCCAGCAGCTCAACCCGGGACAGGGGAAGTCCCCTCCACTTT
CDR3 protein: CASSSTRDRGSPLHF

clone size: -
J gene: TRBJ1-6
V gene: TRBV19
D gene: -
CDR3 DNA: TGTGCGACCCAGGGGCCCTATAATTCACCCCTCCACTTT
CDR3 protein: CATQGPYNSPLHF

clone size: -
J gene: TRBJ2-5
V gene: TRBV7-2
D gene: -
CDR3 DNA: TGTGCCAGCAGCTCGCCCGCGGGACTTGGGGTCCGACAAGAGACCCAGTACTTC
CDR3 protein: CASSSPAGLGVRQETQYF

clone size: -
J gene: TRBJ1-5
V gene: TRBV19
D gene: TRBD1
CDR3 DNA: TGTGCCAGTAGGAGTCGGAACAGGGGGAGCAATCAGCCCCAGCATTTT
CDR3 protein: CASRSRNRGSNQPQHF

clone size: -
J gene: TRBJ2-5
V gene: TRBV4-1
D gene: -
CDR3 DNA: TGCGCCAGCAGCCAAGATCTTCGAGAGACCCAGTACTTC
CDR3 protein: CASSQDLRETQYF

clone size: -
J gene: TRBJ2-2
V gene: TRBV28
D gene: TRBD2
CDR3 DNA: TGTGCCAGCAGTTTAACCGGGACAGGGATGTGGACTAGCGGGAGAGGCGGGGAGCTGTTTTTT
CDR3 protein: CASSLTGTGMWTSGRGGELFF

clone size: once
J gene: TRBJ1-6
V gene: TRBV10-3
D gene: -
CDR3 DNA: TGTGCCATCAGTGAGCCCTATGGACCCCTCCACTTT
CDR3 protein: CAISEPYGPLHF

clone size: -
J gene: TRBJ1-2
V gene: TRBV5-1
D gene: -
CDR3 DNA: TGCGCCAGCAGCTTGGAGGCAGGGAATCTTGGGGAACACACCTTC
CDR3 protein: CASSLEAGNLGEHTF

clone size: -
J gene: TRBJ1-5
V gene: TRBV12-3/TRBV12-4
D gene: -
CDR3 DNA: TGTGCCAGCAGTCAGGGGACGAATCAGCCCCAGCATTTT
CDR3 protein: CASSQGTNQPQHF

clone size: few
J gene: TRBJ1-5
V gene: TRBV19
D gene: TRBD1
CDR3 DNA: TGTGCCAGTAAGGGACAGGGGGCGGGTGCTCAGCCCCAGCATTTT
CDR3 protein: CASKGQGAGAQPQHF